The 23 T cell receptor beta chains below come from one sample, sequenced in a study of cytomegalovirus exposure and HLA in healthy donors. The study ran its PCR with 60 Vbeta and 13 Jbeta primers. Clones were read by immunoSEQ multiplex PCR, and TCRdb kept only the in-frame ones, dropping some. Of 150,000 or so clones in the sample, approximately 72% are singletons; the top ten hold less than 3.5%. The sequenced sample consisted of PBMCs. These receptors were taken from a man between 18 and 29 years old in good health and CMV-seronegative.

The CDR3 is CATSSGGSMNTEAFF. The CDR3 DNA reads TGTGCCACCAGCAGCGGGGGGAGCATGAACACTGAAGCTTTCTTT. The rearrangement uses TRBV15 and TRBJ1-1; D perhaps matches TRBD1 (5 bases). There are 15 residues in the CDR3. The germline V gene has CDR1 LNHNV and CDR2 YYDKDF (reference sequence). The V and J ends lost 3 bases and 0 bases respectively, with 11 bases between them.

This clone was counted a few times. The chain uses TRBV5-1 and TRBJ1-6; 8 bases are shared with TRBD1. The CDR3 is 15 residues long. V lost 5 bases and J lost 7; bases outside the gene matches: 8. Germline V gene lookup returns CDR1 SGHRS and CDR2 YFSETQ. The CDR3 nucleotides are TGCGCCAGCAGAGACGGACAGGGCGAAAATTCACCCCTCCACTTT. As protein: CASRDGQGENSPLHF. Full variable domain (outside the CDR3, taken from reference TRBV5-1 and TRBJ1-6): KAGVTQTPRYLIKTRGQQVTLSCSPISGHRSVSWYQQTPGQGLQFLFEYFSETQRNKGNFPGRFSGRQFSNSRSEMNVSTLELGDSALYLCASRDGQGENSPLHFGNGTRLTVT.

This clone was found once. At one end, the junction sequence differs from germline, possibly due to a read error. The chain links TRBV14 to TRBJ2-4, with no clear D. The CDR3 totals 12 residues. The germline V gene encodes CDR1 SGHDN and CDR2 FVKESK. CDR3 in DNA: TGTGCCAGCAGCCAAGGATGGAACAGTCAGTACTTC. Protein: CASSQGWNSQYF.

The chain combines TRBV7-3 with TRBJ2-3, with D possibly being TRBD1 (5 bases). The CDR3 loop spans 16 amino acids. Germline V gene sequence: CDR1 SGHTA, CDR2 FQGTGA. Trimming cost V 1 base and J 0 bases, with 11 bases left between them. CDR3 sequence reads: CASSLKGLGSTDTQYF. In nucleotides, the CDR3 is TGTGCCAGCAGCTTAAAGGGGCTAGGTAGCACAGATACGCAGTATTTT. Drawing the rest from reference TRBV7-3 and TRBJ2-3, the complete variable domain is GAGVSQTPSNKVTEKGKYVELRCDPISGHTALYWYRQSLGQGPEFLIYFQGTGAADDSGLPNDRFFAVRPEGSVSTLKIQRTERGDSAVYLCASSLKGLGSTDTQYFGPGTRLTVL.

This clone was seen just once. The rearrangement joins TRBV6-1 to TRBJ2-7; D may be TRBD1 (6 bases). This CDR3 comprises 14 residues. Germline loops: CDR1 MNHNS, CDR2 SASEGT. The V gene lost 4 bases and the J gene lost 5 bases, with 15 bases spanning the gap. The CDR3 DNA reads as TGTGCCAGCAGTGCCAGGGGCGACACACACGAGCAGTACTTC. Protein product: CASSARGDTHEQYF.

J is TRBJ1-1 and V is TRBV7-2; unclear D gene. Germline V gene data show CDR1 as SGHTA and CDR2 as FQGNSA. The CDR3 loop spans 12 amino acids. V was trimmed by 2 bases and J by 6 bases, leaving 7 bases between them. CDR3: CASSLLRPEAFF. Written as DNA, the CDR3 is TGTGCCAGCAGCTTATTGCGTCCTGAAGCTTTCTTT.

The V and J genes are TRBV7-8 and TRBJ2-2; 9 positions match TRBD2. CDR3 length: 16 amino acids. V gave up 5 bases and J gave up 2 bases; unmatched junction bases: 6. Germline V lookup: CDR1 SGHVS, CDR2 FQNEAQ. The CDR3 spells CASSPGTSLNTGELFF. DNA of the CDR3: TGTGCCAGCAGCCCCGGGACTAGCCTTAACACCGGGGAGCTGTTTTTT.

The chain recombines TRBV7-8 with TRBJ1-4; weak D call: TRBD1 (5 bases). This CDR3 spans 16 amino acids. CDR1 is SGHVS and CDR2 is FQNEAQ in the germline V gene. Trimming cost V 5 bases and J 0 bases, with 13 bases left between them. The CDR3 DNA follows: TGTGCCAGCAGCCCCCAGCTAGGGGCAACTAATGAAAAACTGTTTTTT. It codes for CASSPQLGATNEKLFF.

The chain couples TRBV4-1 to TRBJ1-5; TRBD1 is a possible D gene (5 bases). The V gene lost 4 bases and the J gene lost 5 bases, with 15 bases spanning the gap. The germline V gene encodes CDR1 MGHRA and CDR2 YSYEKL. CDR3 size: 15 residues. CDR3 sequence (DNA): TGCGCCAGCAGCCGAGTTCCAGGGCCTGATCAGCCCCAGCATTTT. It is translated as CASSRVPGPDQPQHF.

The rearrangement joins TRBV2 to TRBJ1-2; 7 positions agree with TRBD1. Germline-derived CDR1 and CDR2 are SNHLY and FYNNEI. The CDR3 is 13 residues long. J lost 12 bases, V lost 3 bases, and 10 bases had no gene match. The CDR3 loop is CASSDRDRSLHTF. CDR3 DNA sequence: TGTGCCAGCAGTGACCGGGACAGAAGTTTGCACACCTTC.

J is TRBJ2-7 and V is TRBV4-3; D possibly corresponds to TRBD1 (6 bases). The CDR3 covers 16 residues. Germline CDR1 reads LGHNA; CDR2 reads YSLEER. V shed 1 base and J shed 6 bases, with 19 bases lying between them. The CDR3 reads CASSQGLGQLPSEQYF. CDR3 nucleotide sequence: TGCGCCAGCAGCCAAGGACTCGGACAGCTCCCCTCCGAGCAGTACTTC.

The genes are TRBV29-1 and TRBJ2-5; 7 nucleotides line up with TRBD1. Germline CDR1 is SQVTM and CDR2 is ANQGSEA. Germline trimming cut 3 bases from V and 3 bases from J; bases unmatched to any gene: 7. The CDR3 is 14 amino acids. Here the CDR3 reads CSVEKGAMKETQYF. The CDR3 nucleotides read TGCAGCGTTGAGAAGGGGGCCATGAAAGAGACCCAGTACTTC.

The rearrangement joins TRBV5-4 to TRBJ1-4; D may be TRBD1 (5 bases). Trimming pared 4 bases from V and 3 bases from J, leaving 13 bases between. This CDR3 comprises 15 residues. Germline loops: CDR1 SGHNT, CDR2 YYREEE (reference sequence). In DNA form, the CDR3 reads TGTGCCAGCAGCCCGCAGGGAGGGGCTAATGAAAAACTGTTTTTT. The encoded protein is CASSPQGGANEKLFF.

The V and J genes are TRBV2 and TRBJ1-5, with D possibly being TRBD1 (6 bases). Germline assignment: CDR1 SNHLY and CDR2 FYNNEI. Trimming pared 6 bases from V and 6 bases from J, leaving 15 bases between. This CDR3 comprises 14 residues. This CDR3 is CASSHRVIGQPQHF. CDR3 coding DNA: TGTGCCAGCAGCCACAGGGTTATCGGTCAGCCCCAGCATTTT.

A few counts support this clone. This rearrangement joins TRBV11-2 to TRBJ1-2; D is unresolved. The CDR3 consists of 14 residues. Germline V lookup: CDR1 SGHAT, CDR2 FQNNGV. V was shortened by 5 bases and J by 10 bases, with 20 bases between the two germline ends. CDR3 sequence: CASSGPESVYVYTF. DNA for the CDR3: TGTGCCAGCAGCGGGCCGGAATCGGTGTACGTCTACACCTTC.

The rearrangement uses TRBV25-1 and TRBJ1-4; TRBD1 matches 7 bases. V shed 6 bases, J shed 5 bases, and the junction held 9 bases outside the gene matches. The CDR3 runs 15 residues. The germline V gene has CDR1 MGHDK and CDR2 SYGVNS. The CDR3 nucleotides are TGTGCCAGCAGACCTCCGGGACAGACCAATGAAAAACTGTTTTTT. Translated: CASRPPGQTNEKLFF.

The rearrangement links TRBV7-8 to TRBJ2-1; D gene uncertain. V gave up 3 bases and J gave up 9 bases, with 9 bases separating them. CDR3 length: 12 residues. Germline CDR1 reads SGHVS; CDR2 reads FQNEAQ. The DNA of the CDR3 is TGTGCCAGCAGCTTCGGTGGTACTGAGCAGTTCTTC. This codes for CASSFGGTEQFF.

This chain links TRBV28 with TRBJ2-6; D not certain. The CDR3 has 15 residues. The V and J ends lost 6 bases and 0 bases respectively, with 9 bases between them. CDR1 is MDHEN, CDR2 SYDVKM, per germline. The CDR3: CASRRVTSGANVLTF. CDR3 bases: TGTGCCAGCAGACGAGTCACCTCTGGGGCCAACGTCCTGACTTTC.

The chain links TRBV30 to TRBJ1-3, with D possibly matching TRBD1 (6 bases). Trimming cost V 3 bases and J 4 bases, with 13 bases left between them. The germline V gene encodes CDR1 GTSNPN and CDR2 SVGIG (reference sequence). The CDR3 length is 14 residues. In nucleotides, the CDR3 is TGTGCCTGGAGAGCAGGGGTTTCGGGAAACACCATATATTTT. Translated, it gives CAWRAGVSGNTIYF. The whole variable domain, remainder taken from reference TRBV30 and TRBJ1-3, is SQTIHQWPATLVQPVGSPLSLECTVEGTSNPNLYWYRQAAGRGLQLLFYSVGIGQISSEVPQNLSASRPQDRQFILSSKKLLLSDSGFYLCAWRAGVSGNTIYFGEGSWLTVV.

The V call is TRBV14, the J call TRBJ1-2; TRBD1 matches at 8 bases. V trimming: 4 bases; J trimming: 3 bases; junction bases outside the gene matches: 7. The CDR3 runs to 15 residues. CDR1 and CDR2 from the germline V gene are SGHDN and FVKESK. Here the CDR3 DNA reads TGTGCCAGCAGCCGCGGGACAGGATCGTACTATGGCTACACCTTC. Translation gives CASSRGTGSYYGYTF. The full variable domain, its missing parts supplied by reference TRBV14 and TRBJ1-2, is EAGVTQFPSHSVIEKGQTVTLRCDPISGHDNLYWYRRVMGKEIKFLLHFVKESKQDESGMPNNRFLAERTGGTYSTLKVQPAELEDSGVYFCASSRGTGSYYGYTFGSGTRLTVV.

V and J are TRBV6-6 and TRBJ1-5, with D possibly being TRBD1 (5 bases). Germline V gene lookup returns CDR1 MNHNY and CDR2 SVGAGI (reference sequence). The CDR3 spans 15 residues. The ends were cut back, 2 bases at V and 0 bases at J, with 8 bases in the middle. In DNA, the CDR3 is TGTGCCAGCAGTTACGGTGGACATAGCAATCAGCCCCAGCATTTT. Encoded protein: CASSYGGHSNQPQHF.

This clone was observed once. The J gene is TRBJ2-5, the V gene TRBV6-5; 11 nucleotides match TRBD1. CDR3 length equals 15 residues. Trimming at V came to 8 bases and at J to 4 bases, leaving 9 bases not matched to a gene. CDR1 is MNHEY, CDR2 SVGAGI, per germline. The CDR3 sequence is CASSRAGTGGETQYF. The CDR3 DNA reads as TGTGCCAGCTCCCGGGCCGGGACAGGGGGAGAGACCCAGTACTTC.

The chain employs TRBV4-3 and TRBJ1-2; D unclear. Germline CDR1 and CDR2: LGHNA and YSLEER. Trimming pared 0 bases from V and 2 bases from J, leaving 7 bases between. This CDR3 contains 14 residues. The CDR3 nucleotides are TGCGCCAGCAGCCAAGATGCGGGCAACTATGGCTACACCTTC. It translates to CASSQDAGNYGYTF.